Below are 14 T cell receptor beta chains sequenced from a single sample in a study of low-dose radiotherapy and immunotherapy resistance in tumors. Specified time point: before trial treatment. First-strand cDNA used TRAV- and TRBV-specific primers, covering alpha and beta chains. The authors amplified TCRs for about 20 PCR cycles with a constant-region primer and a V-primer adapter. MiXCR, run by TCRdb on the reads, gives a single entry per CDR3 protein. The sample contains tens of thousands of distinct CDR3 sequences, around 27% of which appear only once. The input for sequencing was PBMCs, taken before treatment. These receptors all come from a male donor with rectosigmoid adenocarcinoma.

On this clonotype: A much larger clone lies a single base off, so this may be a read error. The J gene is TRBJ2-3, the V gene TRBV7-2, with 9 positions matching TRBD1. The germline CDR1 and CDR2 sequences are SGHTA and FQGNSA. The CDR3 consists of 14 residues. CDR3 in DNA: TGTGCCAACAGCTTAACAGGGGGCGGAGATACGCAGTATTTT. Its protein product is CANSLTGGGDTQYF. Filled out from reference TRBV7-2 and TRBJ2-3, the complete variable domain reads GAGVSQSPSNKVTEKGKDVELRCDPISGHTALYWYRQSLGQGLEFLIYFQGNSAPDKSGLPSDRFSAERTGGSVSTLTIQRTQQEDSAVYLCANSLTGGGDTQYFGPGTRLTVL.

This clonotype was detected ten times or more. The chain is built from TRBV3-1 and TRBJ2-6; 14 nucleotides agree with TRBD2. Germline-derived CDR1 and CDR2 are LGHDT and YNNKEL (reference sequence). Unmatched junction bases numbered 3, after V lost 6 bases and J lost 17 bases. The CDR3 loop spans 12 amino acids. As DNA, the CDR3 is TGTGCCAGCAGGTCGACTAGCGGGAGGGTGACTTTC. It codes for CASRSTSGRVTF.

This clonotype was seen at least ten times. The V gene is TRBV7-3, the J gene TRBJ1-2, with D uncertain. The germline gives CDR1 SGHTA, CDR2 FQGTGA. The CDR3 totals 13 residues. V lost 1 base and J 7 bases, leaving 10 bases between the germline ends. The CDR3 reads CASSLIGGLGYTF. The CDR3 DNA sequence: TGTGCCAGCAGCTTAATAGGCGGGCTTGGCTACACCTTC.

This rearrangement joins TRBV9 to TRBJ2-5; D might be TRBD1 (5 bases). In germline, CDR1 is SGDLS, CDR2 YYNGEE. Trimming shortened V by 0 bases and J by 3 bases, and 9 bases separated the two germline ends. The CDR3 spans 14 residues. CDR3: CASSVGTSKETQYF. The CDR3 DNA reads TGTGCCAGCAGCGTAGGGACATCTAAAGAGACCCAGTACTTC.

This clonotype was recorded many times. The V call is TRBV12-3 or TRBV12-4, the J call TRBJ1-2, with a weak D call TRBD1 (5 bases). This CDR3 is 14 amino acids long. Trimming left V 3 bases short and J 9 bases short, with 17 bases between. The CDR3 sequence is CASSFDRGRSSYTF. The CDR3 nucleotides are TGTGCCAGCAGTTTCGACAGAGGAAGGTCGAGCTACACCTTC.

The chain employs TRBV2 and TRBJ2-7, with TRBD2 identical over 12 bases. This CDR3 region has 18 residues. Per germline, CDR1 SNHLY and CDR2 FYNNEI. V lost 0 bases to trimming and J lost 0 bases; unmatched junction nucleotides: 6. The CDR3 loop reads CASSEAGLAGTTSYEQYF. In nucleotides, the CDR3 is TGTGCCAGCAGTGAAGCCGGACTAGCGGGAACTACCTCCTACGAGCAGTACTTC.

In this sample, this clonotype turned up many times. CDR3 loop: CASGRGTAENSPLHF. In nucleotides, the CDR3 is TGTGCCAGCGGAAGGGGAACTGCAGAGAATTCACCCCTCCACTTT. The chain joins TRBV19 to TRBJ1-6, with D maybe TRBD1 (5 bases). Trimming left V 9 bases short and J 7 bases short, with 19 bases between. The CDR3 covers 15 residues. Germline V gene sequence: CDR1 LNHDA, CDR2 SQIVND (reference sequence).

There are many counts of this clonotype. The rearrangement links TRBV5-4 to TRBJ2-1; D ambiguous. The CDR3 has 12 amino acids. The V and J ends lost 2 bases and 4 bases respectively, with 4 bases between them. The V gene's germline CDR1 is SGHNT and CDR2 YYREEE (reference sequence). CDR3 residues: CASSFAYNEQFF. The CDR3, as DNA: TGTGCCAGCAGCTTTGCATACAATGAGCAGTTCTTC.

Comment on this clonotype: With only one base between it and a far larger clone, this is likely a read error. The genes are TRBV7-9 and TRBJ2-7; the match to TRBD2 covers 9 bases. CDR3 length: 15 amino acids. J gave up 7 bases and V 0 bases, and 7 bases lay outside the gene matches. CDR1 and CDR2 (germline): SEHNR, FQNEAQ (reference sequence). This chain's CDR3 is CASSLASGRLNEQYF. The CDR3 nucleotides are TGTGCCAGCAGCTTAGCTAGCGGGAGACTCAATGAGCAGTACTTC.

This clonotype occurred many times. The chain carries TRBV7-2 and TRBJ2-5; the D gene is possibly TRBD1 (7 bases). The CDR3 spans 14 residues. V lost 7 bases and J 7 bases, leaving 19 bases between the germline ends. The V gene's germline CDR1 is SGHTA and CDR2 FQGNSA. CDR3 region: CASTITQGGATQYF. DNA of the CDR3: TGTGCCAGCACTATCACTCAGGGGGGAGCGACCCAGTACTTC.

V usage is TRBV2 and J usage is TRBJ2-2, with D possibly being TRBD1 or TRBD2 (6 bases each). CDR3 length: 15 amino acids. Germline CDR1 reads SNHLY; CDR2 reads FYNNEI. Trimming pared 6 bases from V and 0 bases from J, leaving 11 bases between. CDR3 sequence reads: CASRRGDANTGELFF. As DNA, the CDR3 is TGTGCCAGCAGGAGGGGGGATGCGAACACCGGGGAGCTGTTTTTT.

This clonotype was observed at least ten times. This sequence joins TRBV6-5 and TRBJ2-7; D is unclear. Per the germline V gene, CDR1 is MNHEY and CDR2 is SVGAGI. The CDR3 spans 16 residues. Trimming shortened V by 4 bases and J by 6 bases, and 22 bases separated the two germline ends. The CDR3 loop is CASSSDYLGPVGEQYF. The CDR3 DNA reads TGTGCCAGCAGTTCTGATTACCTGGGCCCCGTGGGCGAGCAGTACTTC.

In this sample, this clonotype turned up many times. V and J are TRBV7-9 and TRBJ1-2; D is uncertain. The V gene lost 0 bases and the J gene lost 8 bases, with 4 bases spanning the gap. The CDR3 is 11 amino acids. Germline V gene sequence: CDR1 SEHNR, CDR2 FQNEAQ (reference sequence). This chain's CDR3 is CASSLAGGYTF. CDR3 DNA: TGTGCCAGCAGCTTAGCGGGGGGCTACACCTTC.

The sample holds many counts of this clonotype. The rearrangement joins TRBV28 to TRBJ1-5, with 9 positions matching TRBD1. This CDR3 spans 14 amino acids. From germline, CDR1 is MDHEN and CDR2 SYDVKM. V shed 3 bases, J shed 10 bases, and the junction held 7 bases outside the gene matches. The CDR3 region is CASSFSTGGNPQHF. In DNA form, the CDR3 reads TGTGCCAGCAGTTTCTCGACAGGGGGGAATCCCCAGCATTTT.